This TCR beta chain was documented in a study of T-cell reconstitution after alpha-beta-depleted transplantation in children. Notes on this clonotype: The target antigen is unknown.

The study, taken as a whole, reports: It was newly produced T cells that mostly accounted for T-cell counts and diversity one year after transplant. Surviving recipient T cells and thymic progenitors underlay high day-60 TCRbeta diversity in some patients. Expanded clones from the graft, numbering several hundred, reportedly supplied alpha-beta T cells about two months after transplant.

The CDR3 runs 13 residues. The germline V gene has CDR1 SGHDT and CDR2 YYEEEE. Trimming took 4 bases from V and 7 from J, leaving 12 bases between them. Unique molecular identifiers were incorporated when the TCRbeta library was constructed. TCRdb fed the PCR reads into MiXCR, producing one record per CDR3 protein. The table lists fewer than 700,000 distinct CDR3 sequences, roughly 24% of them singletons. The source was PBMCs, mostly from graft donor cells, collected 360 days after TCRalphabeta/CD19-depleted stem cell transplant. The chain is built from TRBV5-6 and TRBJ2-1; no firm D call. The clonotype was recovered from a boy younger than two who had a stem cell transplant for acute myeloid leukemia, so the T cells may come from the graft donor. DNA for the CDR3: TGTGCCAGCAGCCTAATACTCCGGAATGAGCAGTTCTTC. It yields the protein CASSLILRNEQFF.